The 30 T cell receptor beta chains below all came from one sample that was sequenced in a study of CXCR3-negative and CXCR3-positive naive CD8 T cells. UMI-labeled 5' RACE yielded the TRB cDNA libraries. TCRdb reprocessed the 5' RACE reads and keeps a single row for each CDR3 protein, giving no DNA. The clone table shows some 130,000 distinct CDR3 sequences, with the ten largest holding nearly 0.5%. Sequencing was carried out using naive CXCR3- CD8+ T cells from blood. The subset: CD45RO-CCR7+CD27+CD95- naive CD8+ T cells lacking CXCR3 (TNR3-). These receptor sequences come from a human donor in good health. Some clones in this sample may be carry-over from other donors' samples.

This sequence joins TRBV7-7 and TRBJ2-7; TCRdb's D call, TRBD1, is unchecked because there is no DNA. The CDR3 is made up of 15 amino acids. Germline V gene sequence: CDR1 SSHAT, CDR2 FNYEAQ (reference sequence). The CDR3 spells CASSYGTDSSYEQYF.

This rearrangement joins TRBV3-1 to TRBJ1-2; TCRdb's D gene call, TRBD1, goes unchecked for lack of DNA. Looked up from germline, CDR1 is LGHDT and CDR2 is YNNKEL (reference sequence). This CDR3 is built from 17 residues. CDR3: CASSQLIPPGADYGYTF.

The chain's CDR3 is CASRHPNSQETQYF. The chain combines TRBV11-2 with TRBJ2-5. There are 14 residues in the CDR3. Germline CDR1 is SGHAT and CDR2 is FQNNGV.

This sequence joins TRBV7-2 and TRBJ1-5. Germline V gene data show CDR1 as SGHTA and CDR2 as FQGNSA. CDR3 size: 15 residues. This CDR3 is CAGSQEGFSNQPQHF.

V gene TRBV5-1 combines with J gene TRBJ2-7; TCRdb designates TRBD1, a call that cannot be tested without DNA. Germline V gene sequence: CDR1 SGHRS, CDR2 YFSETQ. The CDR3 is made up of 14 amino acids. The CDR3 protein is CASSPSDRNYEQYF.

The chain carries TRBV2 and TRBJ2-7; TCRdb proposes TRBD1, but this gene call is untestable without DNA. CDR1 SNHLY and CDR2 FYNNEI come from the germline V gene. CDR3 size: 12 residues. The CDR3: CASSPSVYEQYF.

The chain recombines TRBV19 with TRBJ2-1; checking the TCRdb D call of TRBD2 is not possible without DNA. Germline CDR1 and CDR2: LNHDA and SQIVND (reference sequence). The CDR3 runs 16 residues. The CDR3 protein is CASSTPAPGVNNEQFF.

The genes are TRBV27 and TRBJ2-7; TCRdb returns TRBD1, unconfirmable since there is no DNA. Germline values: CDR1 MNHEY, CDR2 SMNVEV (reference sequence). The CDR3 loop spans 14 amino acids. The CDR3: CASSFRGPAYEQYF.

This chain links TRBV19 with TRBJ2-1; the TCRdb call, TRBD1, lacks DNA for checking. CDR1 and CDR2 (germline): LNHDA, SQIVND (reference sequence). The CDR3 runs to 15 residues. CDR3 residues: CASSPGQSSYNEQFF.

V usage is TRBV27 and J usage is TRBJ1-1; TCRdb designates TRBD1, a call that cannot be tested without DNA. The CDR3 loop spans 14 amino acids. Germline CDR1 MNHEY, CDR2 SMNVEV (reference sequence). The chain's CDR3 is CATYPTGFWTEAFF.

The rearrangement links TRBV5-4 to TRBJ2-1; the TRBD2 assignment by TCRdb is unverifiable without DNA. Germline V CDR1 and CDR2: SGHNT, YYREEE (reference sequence). There are 19 residues in the CDR3. CDR3 loop: CASELRGLAGGSSYNEQFF.

The rearrangement links TRBV6-1 to TRBJ2-1; TCRdb's D call, TRBD1, is unchecked because there is no DNA. This CDR3 is 18 amino acids long. The germline V gene has CDR1 MNHNS and CDR2 SASEGT. CDR3 amino acids: CASSPKGIRTGAYNEQFF.

The CDR3: CASSSTETQYF. This rearrangement joins TRBV28 to TRBJ2-5. CDR1 is MDHEN, CDR2 SYDVKM, per germline. The CDR3 runs 11 residues.

This chain uses TRBV11-2 with TRBJ2-3; the TCRdb call, TRBD2, lacks DNA for checking. Germline-derived CDR1 and CDR2 are SGHAT and FQNNGV. This CDR3 region has 15 residues. The CDR3 spells CASRVRGGLTDTQYF. The whole variable domain, filled in from reference TRBV11-2 and TRBJ2-3, reads EAGVAQSPRYKIIEKRQSVAFWCNPISGHATLYWYQQILGQGPKLLIQFQNNGVVDDSQLPKDRFSAERLKGVDSTLKIQPAKLEDSAVYLCASRVRGGLTDTQYFGPGTRLTVL.

The genes are TRBV29-1 and TRBJ1-1; TCRdb's D gene call, TRBD1, goes unchecked for lack of DNA. CDR1 and CDR2 (germline): SQVTM, ANQGSEA. The CDR3 is 13 amino acids. The CDR3 sequence: CSVAVGGHTEAFF.

The chain links TRBV4-2 to TRBJ1-5; TCRdb names TRBD1, which stays unverified in the absence of DNA. CDR3 length: 16 amino acids. The V gene's germline CDR1 is LGHNA and CDR2 YNFKEQ. This CDR3 reads CASSQVYQTGHQPQHF.

The chain carries TRBV13 and TRBJ1-6; TCRdb gives TRBD1 as the D gene, but with no DNA this cannot be confirmed. Germline lookup yields CDR1 PRHDT and CDR2 FYEKMQ (reference sequence). CDR3 length equals 15 residues. CDR3: CASSFSGTGNSPLHF.

V gene TRBV3-1 combines with J gene TRBJ1-2. The CDR3 length is 16 residues. Germline V gives CDR1 LGHDT, CDR2 YNNKEL (reference sequence). CDR3 sequence: CASSQEGGRANYGYTF.

CDR3 region: CSARVQGTKNIQYF. This rearrangement joins TRBV20-1 to TRBJ2-4. Germline V lookup: CDR1 DFQATT, CDR2 SNEGSKA (reference sequence). The CDR3 has 14 amino acids.

The rearrangement uses TRBV7-3 and TRBJ2-3. The germline V gene encodes CDR1 SGHTA and CDR2 FQGTGA. The CDR3 sequence is 13 residues long. CDR3 region: CASSRDSTDTQYF.

This rearrangement joins TRBV19 to TRBJ2-1. This CDR3 is built from 15 residues. Germline V gene lookup returns CDR1 LNHDA and CDR2 SQIVND (reference sequence). This CDR3 is CASSMSGRYHNEQFF.

This chain uses TRBV4-1 with TRBJ2-5. Germline loops: CDR1 MGHRA, CDR2 YSYEKL. This CDR3 region has 15 residues. CDR3 region: CASMETPAGTSTQYF.

The chain combines TRBV5-1 with TRBJ2-7; TCRdb's assignment of TRBD2 cannot be checked, as there is no DNA. The CDR3 runs 20 residues. CDR1 is SGHRS and CDR2 is YFSETQ in the germline V gene. CDR3 protein: CASSSIVPGLAGGISYEQYF.

J is TRBJ2-1 and V is TRBV6-2 or TRBV6-3; TCRdb returns TRBD1, unconfirmable since there is no DNA. Germline lookup yields CDR1 MNHEY and CDR2 SVGEGT. The CDR3 extends over 15 amino acids. This CDR3 reads CASRTGQGDPEEQFF.

The J gene is TRBJ2-1, the V gene TRBV20-1; TCRdb's D call, TRBD2, is unchecked because there is no DNA. The CDR3 has 13 amino acids. In germline, CDR1 is DFQATT, CDR2 SNEGSKA (reference sequence). The CDR3 is CSATGTSDNEQFF.

The chain recombines TRBV9 with TRBJ2-1; TCRdb's D call, TRBD2, is unchecked because there is no DNA. CDR1 is SGDLS and CDR2 is YYNGEE in the germline V gene. The CDR3 spans 18 residues. CDR3 protein: CASSGGLAGERNHNEQFF.

The chain is built from TRBV6-2 or TRBV6-3 and TRBJ2-3; TCRdb proposes TRBD1, but this gene call is untestable without DNA. From germline, CDR1 is MNHEY and CDR2 SVGEGT. The CDR3 covers 15 residues. CDR3: CASSTGTGGTDTQYF.

CDR3: CSARDPAGSADTQYF. This chain joins TRBV20-1 and TRBJ2-3. This CDR3 is 15 amino acids long. CDR1 DFQATT and CDR2 SNEGSKA come from the germline V gene (reference sequence).

The chain carries TRBV11-2 and TRBJ2-3; the D call of TRBD2 rests on TCRdb alone, since no DNA is present to check it. The CDR3 runs 16 residues. Germline CDR1 SGHAT, CDR2 FQNNGV. The CDR3 loop is CASSTGLAGAGDTQYF.

The chain recombines TRBV9 with TRBJ2-7; the TCRdb D gene call, TRBD1, has no DNA to confirm it. Germline-derived CDR1 and CDR2 are SGDLS and YYNGEE. The CDR3 spans 15 residues. Here the CDR3 reads CASSSDGGTVIEQYF.